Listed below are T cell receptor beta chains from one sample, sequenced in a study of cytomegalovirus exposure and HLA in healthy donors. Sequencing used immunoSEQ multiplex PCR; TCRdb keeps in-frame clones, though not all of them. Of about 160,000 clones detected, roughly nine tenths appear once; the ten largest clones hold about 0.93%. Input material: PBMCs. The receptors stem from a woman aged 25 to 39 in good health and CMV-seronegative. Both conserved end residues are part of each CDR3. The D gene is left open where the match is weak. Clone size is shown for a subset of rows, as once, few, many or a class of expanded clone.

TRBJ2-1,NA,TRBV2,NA,CASSERLASYNEQFF,TGTGCCAGCAGTGAACGGCTAGCCTCCTACAATGAGCAGTTCTTC
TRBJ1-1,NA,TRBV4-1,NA,CASSQATGGGGTEAFF,TGCGCCAGCAGCCAGGCTACGGGGGGCGGGGGAACTGAAGCTTTCTTT
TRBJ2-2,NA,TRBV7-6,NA,CASSLGVQVNTGELFF,TGTGCCAGCAGCTTAGGCGTACAGGTGAACACCGGGGAGCTGTTTTTT
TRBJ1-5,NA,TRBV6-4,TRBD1,CASSDHILRQGALGSNQPQHF,TGTGCCAGCAGCGACCATATTCTTAGACAGGGCGCCCTTGGGAGCAATCAGCCCCAGCATTTT
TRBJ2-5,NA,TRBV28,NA,CASSLVPRQWQYF,TGTGCCAGCAGTTTAGTTCCCCGACAGTGGCAGTACTTC
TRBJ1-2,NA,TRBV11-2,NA,CASSGSWGYYGYTF,TGTGCCAGCAGCGGGAGTTGGGGATACTATGGCTACACCTTC
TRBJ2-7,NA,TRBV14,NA,CASSQVVPRALGLPRYEQYF,TGTGCCAGCAGCCAAGTCGTTCCCAGGGCCCTGGGCTTGCCCCGTTACGAGCAGTACTTC
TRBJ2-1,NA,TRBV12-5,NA,CASGLNQGTYNEQFF,TGTGCTAGTGGTTTGAACCAGGGGACCTACAATGAGCAGTTCTTC
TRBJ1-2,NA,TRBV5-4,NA,CASSLGLYDSRDYGYTF,TGTGCCAGCAGCTTGGGCCTTTATGACTCGCGGGACTATGGCTACACCTTC
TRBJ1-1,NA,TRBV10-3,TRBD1,CAIRWGQEPATEAFF,TGTGCCATCAGATGGGGACAGGAGCCGGCCACTGAAGCTTTCTTT
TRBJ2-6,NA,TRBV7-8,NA,CASSLSAGIGVPSGANVLTF,TGTGCCAGCAGCTTATCGGCGGGGATAGGGGTCCCCTCTGGGGCCAACGTCCTGACTTTC
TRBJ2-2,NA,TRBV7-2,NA,CASSGAARGYGELFF,TGTGCCAGCAGTGGAGCTGCCCGTGGCTACGGGGAGCTGTTTTTT
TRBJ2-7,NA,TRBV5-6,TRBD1,CASTLRGTGTEQYF,TGTGCCAGCACCCTCCGGGGGACAGGGACCGAGCAGTACTTC
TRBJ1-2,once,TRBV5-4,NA,CASSFGRINYGYTF,TGTGCCAGCAGCTTCGGCAGGATTAACTATGGCTACACCTTC
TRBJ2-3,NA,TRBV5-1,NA,CASSFSQADTQYF,TGCGCCAGCAGCTTTTCCCAGGCGGATACGCAGTATTTT
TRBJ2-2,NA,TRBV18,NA,CASSPLDNTGELFF,TGTGCCAGCTCACCCCTAGATAACACCGGGGAGCTGTTTTTT
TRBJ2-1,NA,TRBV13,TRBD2,CASSLMAGLAGYNEQFF,TGTGCCAGCAGCTTAATGGCGGGTCTAGCGGGTTACAATGAGCAGTTCTTC
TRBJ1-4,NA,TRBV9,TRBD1,CASSVATGQGDTKLFF,TGTGCCAGCAGCGTAGCTACGGGACAGGGAGATACAAAACTGTTTTTT
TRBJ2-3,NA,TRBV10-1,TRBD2,CASSESGLAGVGDTQYF,TGCGCCAGCAGTGAGTCAGGTCTAGCGGGGGTCGGAGATACGCAGTATTTT
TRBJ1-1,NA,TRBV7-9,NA,CASSLVVGPGRNTEAFF,TGTGCCAGCAGCTTAGTAGTGGGTCCGGGGAGGAACACTGAAGCTTTCTTT